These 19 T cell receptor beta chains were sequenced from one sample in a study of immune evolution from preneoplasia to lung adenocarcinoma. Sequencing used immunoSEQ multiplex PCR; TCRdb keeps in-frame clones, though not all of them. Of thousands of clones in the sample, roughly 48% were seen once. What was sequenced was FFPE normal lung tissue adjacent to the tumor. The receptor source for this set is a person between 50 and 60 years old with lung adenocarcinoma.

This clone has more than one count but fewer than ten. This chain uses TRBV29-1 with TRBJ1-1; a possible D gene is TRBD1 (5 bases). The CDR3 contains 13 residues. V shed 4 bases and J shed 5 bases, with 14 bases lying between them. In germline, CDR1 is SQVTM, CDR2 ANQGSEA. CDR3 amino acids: CSVVVRVETEAFF. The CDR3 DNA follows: TGCAGCGTTGTGGTCAGGGTGGAGACTGAAGCTTTCTTT.

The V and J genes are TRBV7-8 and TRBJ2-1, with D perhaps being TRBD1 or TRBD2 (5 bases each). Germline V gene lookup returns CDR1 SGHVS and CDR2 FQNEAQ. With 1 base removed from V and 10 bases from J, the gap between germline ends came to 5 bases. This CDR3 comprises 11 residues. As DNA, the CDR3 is TGTGCCAGCAGCTTAGGGGGGGAGCAGTTCTTC. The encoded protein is CASSLGGEQFF. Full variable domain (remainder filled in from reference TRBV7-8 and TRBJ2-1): GAGVSQSPRYKVAKRGQDVALRCDPISGHVSLFWYQQALGQGPEFLTYFQNEAQLDKSGLPSDRFFAERPEGSVSTLKIQRTQQEDSAVYLCASSLGGEQFFGPGTRLTVL.

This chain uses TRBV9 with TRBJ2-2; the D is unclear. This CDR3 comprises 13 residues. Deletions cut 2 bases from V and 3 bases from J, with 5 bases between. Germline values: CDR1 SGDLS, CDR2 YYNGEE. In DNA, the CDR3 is TGTGCCAGCAGCGTTCTAGACACCGGGGAGCTGTTTTTT. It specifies CASSVLDTGELFF.

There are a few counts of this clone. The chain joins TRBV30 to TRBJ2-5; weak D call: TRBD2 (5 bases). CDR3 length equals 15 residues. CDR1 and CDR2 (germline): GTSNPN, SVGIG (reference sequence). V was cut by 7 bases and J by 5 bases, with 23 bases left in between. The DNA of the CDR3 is TGTGCCTCCGCCGGAGGAGACCAAGGGTGGGAGACCCAGTACTTC. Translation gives CASAGGDQGWETQYF.

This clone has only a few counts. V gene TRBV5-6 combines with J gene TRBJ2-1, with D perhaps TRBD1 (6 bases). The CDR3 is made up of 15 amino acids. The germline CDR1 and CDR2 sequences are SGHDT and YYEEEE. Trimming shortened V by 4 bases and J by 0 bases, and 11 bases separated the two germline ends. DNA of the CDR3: TGTGCCAGCAGCGCGCAGGGGCCCTCCTACAATGAGCAGTTCTTC. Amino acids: CASSAQGPSYNEQFF.

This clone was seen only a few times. The CDR3 DNA follows: TGTGCCAGGAGCCAGGGGGACTCTGGAAACACCATATATTTT. Its protein is CARSQGDSGNTIYF. The chain uses TRBV2 and TRBJ1-3, with 7 bases fitting TRBD1. This CDR3 contains 14 residues. The germline CDR1 and CDR2 sequences are SNHLY and FYNNEI. Trimming cost V 9 bases and J 0 bases; bases outside gene matches: 5.

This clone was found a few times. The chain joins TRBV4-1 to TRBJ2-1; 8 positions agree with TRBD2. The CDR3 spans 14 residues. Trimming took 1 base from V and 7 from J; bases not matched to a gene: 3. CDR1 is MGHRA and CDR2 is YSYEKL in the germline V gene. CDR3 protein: CASSQVGTRNEQFF. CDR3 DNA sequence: TGCGCCAGCAGCCAAGTTGGGACTAGGAATGAGCAGTTCTTC.

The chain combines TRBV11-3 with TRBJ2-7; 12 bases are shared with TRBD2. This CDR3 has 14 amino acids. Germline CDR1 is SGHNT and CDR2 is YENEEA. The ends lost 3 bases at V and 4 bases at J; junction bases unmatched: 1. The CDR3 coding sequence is TGTGCCAGCAGCTTCGGGACTAGCGGGTACGAGCAGTACTTC. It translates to CASSFGTSGYEQYF.

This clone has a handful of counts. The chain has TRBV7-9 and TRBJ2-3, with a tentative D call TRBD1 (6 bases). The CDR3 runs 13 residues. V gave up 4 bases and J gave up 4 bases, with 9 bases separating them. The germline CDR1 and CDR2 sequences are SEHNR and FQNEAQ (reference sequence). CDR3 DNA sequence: TGTGCCAGCAGCTCAGGGACACCAGATACGCAGTATTTT. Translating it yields CASSSGTPDTQYF.

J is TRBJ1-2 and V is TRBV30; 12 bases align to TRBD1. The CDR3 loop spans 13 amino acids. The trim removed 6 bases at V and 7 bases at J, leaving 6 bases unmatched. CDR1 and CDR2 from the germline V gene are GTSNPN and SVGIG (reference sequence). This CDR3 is CACPRGQGAGYTF. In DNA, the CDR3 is TGTGCCTGCCCACGGGGACAGGGGGCTGGCTACACCTTC.

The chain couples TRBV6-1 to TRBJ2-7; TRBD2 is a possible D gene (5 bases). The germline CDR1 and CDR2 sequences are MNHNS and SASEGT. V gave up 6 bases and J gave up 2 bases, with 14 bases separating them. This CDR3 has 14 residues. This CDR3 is CASRPATGAYEQYF. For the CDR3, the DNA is TGTGCCAGCAGACCCGCTACCGGGGCCTACGAGCAGTACTTC.

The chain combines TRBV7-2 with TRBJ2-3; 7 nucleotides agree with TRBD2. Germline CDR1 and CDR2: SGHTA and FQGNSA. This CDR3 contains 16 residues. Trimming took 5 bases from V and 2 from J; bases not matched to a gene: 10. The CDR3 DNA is TGTGCCAGCAGCGAATTAGCGGGCGGCGCCACAGATACGCAGTATTTT. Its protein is CASSELAGGATDTQYF.

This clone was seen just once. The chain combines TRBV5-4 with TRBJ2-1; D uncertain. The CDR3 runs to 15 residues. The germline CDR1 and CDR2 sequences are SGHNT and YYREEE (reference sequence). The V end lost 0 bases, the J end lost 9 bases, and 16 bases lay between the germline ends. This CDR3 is CASSLVLGSPGEQFF. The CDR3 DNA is TGTGCCAGCAGCTTGGTTCTGGGTTCCCCTGGTGAGCAGTTCTTC. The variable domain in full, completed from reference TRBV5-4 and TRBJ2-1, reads ETGVTQSPTHLIKTRGQQVTLRCSSQSGHNTVSWYQQALGQGPQFIFQYYREEENGRGNFPPRFSGLQFPNYSSELNVNALELDDSALYLCASSLVLGSPGEQFFGPGTRLTVL.

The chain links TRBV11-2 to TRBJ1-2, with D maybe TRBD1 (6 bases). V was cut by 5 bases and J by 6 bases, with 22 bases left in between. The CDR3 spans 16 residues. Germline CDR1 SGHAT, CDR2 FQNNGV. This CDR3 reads CASSLFGVQGLDGYTF. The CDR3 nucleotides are TGTGCCAGCAGCCTCTTCGGAGTACAGGGATTAGATGGCTACACCTTC. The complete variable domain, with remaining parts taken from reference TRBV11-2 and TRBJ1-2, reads EAGVAQSPRYKIIEKRQSVAFWCNPISGHATLYWYQQILGQGPKLLIQFQNNGVVDDSQLPKDRFSAERLKGVDSTLKIQPAKLEDSAVYLCASSLFGVQGLDGYTFGSGTRLTVV.

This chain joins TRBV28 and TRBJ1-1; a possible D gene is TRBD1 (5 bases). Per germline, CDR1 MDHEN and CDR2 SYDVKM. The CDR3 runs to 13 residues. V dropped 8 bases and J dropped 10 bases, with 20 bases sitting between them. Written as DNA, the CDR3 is TGTGCCAGCCACCTTGCGGGGGTAGAGGGAGCTTTCTTT. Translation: CASHLAGVEGAFF.

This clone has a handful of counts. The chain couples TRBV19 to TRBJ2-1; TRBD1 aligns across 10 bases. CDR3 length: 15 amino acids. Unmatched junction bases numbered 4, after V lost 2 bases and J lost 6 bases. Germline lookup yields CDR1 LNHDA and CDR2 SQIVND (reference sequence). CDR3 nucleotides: TGTGCCAGTAGTATACGACGGGACAGGGGCAATGAGCAGTTCTTC. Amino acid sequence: CASSIRRDRGNEQFF. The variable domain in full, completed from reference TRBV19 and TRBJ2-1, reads DGGITQSPKYLFRKEGQNVTLSCEQNLNHDAMYWYRQDPGQGLRLIYYSQIVNDFQKGDIAEGYSVSREKKESFPLTVTSAQKNPTAFYLCASSIRRDRGNEQFFGPGTRLTVL.

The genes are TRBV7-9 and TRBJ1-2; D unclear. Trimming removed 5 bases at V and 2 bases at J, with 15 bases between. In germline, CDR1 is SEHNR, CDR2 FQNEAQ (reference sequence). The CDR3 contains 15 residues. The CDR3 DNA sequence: TGTGCCAGCAGCGACGGGCAGACGACCAACTATGGCTACACCTTC. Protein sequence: CASSDGQTTNYGYTF.

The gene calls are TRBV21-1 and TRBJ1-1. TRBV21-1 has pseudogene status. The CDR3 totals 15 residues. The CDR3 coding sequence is TGTGCCAGCAGCAAAGCGCGGGGGGAGAGCACTGAAGCTTTCTTT. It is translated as CASSKARGESTEAFF.

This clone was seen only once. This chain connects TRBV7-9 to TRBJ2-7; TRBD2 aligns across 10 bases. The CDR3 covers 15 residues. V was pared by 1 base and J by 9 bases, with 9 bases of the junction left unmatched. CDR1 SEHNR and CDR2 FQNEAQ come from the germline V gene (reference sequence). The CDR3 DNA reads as TGTGCCAGCAGCTTAGGGACTAGCGGAGACGTGGGGCAGTACTTC. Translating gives CASSLGTSGDVGQYF.